The present TCR beta chain was sequenced within a study of neurological immune-mediated disorders. A few counts support this clonotype. The CDR3 consists of 12 residues. The V gene's germline CDR1 is DFQATT and CDR2 SNEGSKA (reference sequence). TCRdb reprocessed the 5' RACE reads with MiXCR, giving one entry per CDR3 protein. In the table there are more than 45,000 distinct CDR3 sequences, around 4.2% of which are singletons. The chain uses TRBV20-1 and TRBJ2-2, with D maybe TRBD2 (6 bases). Sequenced input: PBMCs. The sequence was obtained from a man over 45 with multiple sclerosis. This CDR3 is CSGSRDTGELFF. Written as DNA, the CDR3 is TGCAGCGGGAGTAGGGACACCGGGGAGCTGTTTTTT.